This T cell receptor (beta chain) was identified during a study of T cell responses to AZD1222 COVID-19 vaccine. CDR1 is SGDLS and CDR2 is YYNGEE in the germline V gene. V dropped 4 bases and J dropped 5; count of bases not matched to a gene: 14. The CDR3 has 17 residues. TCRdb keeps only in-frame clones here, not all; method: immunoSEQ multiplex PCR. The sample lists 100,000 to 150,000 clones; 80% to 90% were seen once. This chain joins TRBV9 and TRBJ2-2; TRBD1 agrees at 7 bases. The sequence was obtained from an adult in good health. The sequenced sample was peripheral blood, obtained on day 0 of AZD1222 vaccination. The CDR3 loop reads CASSPRSALTGTGELFF. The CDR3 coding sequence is TGTGCCAGCAGCCCCCGTAGTGCCTTGACAGGGACCGGGGAGCTGTTTTTT.